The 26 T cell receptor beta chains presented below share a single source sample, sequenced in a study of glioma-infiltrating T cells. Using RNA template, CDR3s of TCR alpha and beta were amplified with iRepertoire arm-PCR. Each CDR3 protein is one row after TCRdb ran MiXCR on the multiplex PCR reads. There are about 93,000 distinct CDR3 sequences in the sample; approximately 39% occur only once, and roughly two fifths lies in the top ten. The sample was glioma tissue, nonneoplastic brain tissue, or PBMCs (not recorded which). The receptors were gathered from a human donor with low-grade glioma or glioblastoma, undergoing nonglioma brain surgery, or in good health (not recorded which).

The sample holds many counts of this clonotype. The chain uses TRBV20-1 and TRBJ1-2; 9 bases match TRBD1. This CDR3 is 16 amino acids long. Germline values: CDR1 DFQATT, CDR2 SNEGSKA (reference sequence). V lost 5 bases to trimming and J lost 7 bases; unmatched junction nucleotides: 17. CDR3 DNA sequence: TGCAGTGCTGATCTTTCTCCGGGACAGGGTCATGGTGGCTACACCTTC. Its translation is CSADLSPGQGHGGYTF.

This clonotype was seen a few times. CDR3 in amino acids: CASSVLAGGPEYEQYF. DNA of the CDR3: TGTGCCAGCAGCGTATTAGCGGGGGGGCCGGAGTACGAGCAGTACTTC. The chain couples TRBV9 to TRBJ2-7; 11 positions match TRBD2. Germline lookup yields CDR1 SGDLS and CDR2 YYNGEE. This CDR3 spans 16 amino acids. With 1 base clipped from V and 4 bases from J, the junction kept 7 bases outside the gene matches.

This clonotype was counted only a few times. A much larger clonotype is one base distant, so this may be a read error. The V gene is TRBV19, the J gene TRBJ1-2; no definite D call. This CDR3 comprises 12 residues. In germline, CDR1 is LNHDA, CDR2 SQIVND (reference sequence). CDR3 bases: TGTGCCAGTAGTATGAGGGAGTCTGGCTGCACCTTC. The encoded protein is CASSMRESGCTF.

CDR3: CASSQLTTAGAGGFYGYTF. The DNA for the CDR3 is TGCGCCAGCAGCCAGCTAACGACGGCGGGGGCAGGGGGTTTCTACGGCTACACCTTC. This chain links TRBV4-1 with TRBJ1-2, with 7 bases lining up with TRBD1. CDR1 and CDR2 from the germline V gene are MGHRA and YSYEKL. CDR3 length equals 19 residues. V was clipped by 3 bases and J by 8 bases; unmatched bases: 24.

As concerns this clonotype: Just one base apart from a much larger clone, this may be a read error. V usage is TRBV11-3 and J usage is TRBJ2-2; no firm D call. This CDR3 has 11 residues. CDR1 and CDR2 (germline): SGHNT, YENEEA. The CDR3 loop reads CPSKGSGELFF. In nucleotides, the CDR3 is TGTCCCAGCAAAGGGTCCGGGGAGCTGTTTTTT.

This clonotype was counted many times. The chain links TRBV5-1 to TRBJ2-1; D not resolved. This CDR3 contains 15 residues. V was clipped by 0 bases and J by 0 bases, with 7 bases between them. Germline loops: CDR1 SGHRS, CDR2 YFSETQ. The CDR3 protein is CASSLEGNSYNEQFF. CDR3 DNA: TGCGCCAGCAGCTTGGAAGGGAACTCCTACAATGAGCAGTTCTTC.

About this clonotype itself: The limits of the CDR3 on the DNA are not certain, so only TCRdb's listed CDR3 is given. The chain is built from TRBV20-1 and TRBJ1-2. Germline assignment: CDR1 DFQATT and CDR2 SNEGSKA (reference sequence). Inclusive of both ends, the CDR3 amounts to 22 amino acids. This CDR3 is CSAPTSGGNNEQFFGPGYGYTF.

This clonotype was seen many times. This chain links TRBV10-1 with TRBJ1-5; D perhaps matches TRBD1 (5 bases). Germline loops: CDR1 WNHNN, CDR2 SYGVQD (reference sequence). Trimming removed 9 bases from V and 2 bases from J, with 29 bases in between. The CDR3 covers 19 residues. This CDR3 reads CARYWGVDMLDGRNQPQHF. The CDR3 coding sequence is TGCGCCAGATACTGGGGGGTCGATATGCTCGATGGGCGCAATCAGCCCCAGCATTTT.

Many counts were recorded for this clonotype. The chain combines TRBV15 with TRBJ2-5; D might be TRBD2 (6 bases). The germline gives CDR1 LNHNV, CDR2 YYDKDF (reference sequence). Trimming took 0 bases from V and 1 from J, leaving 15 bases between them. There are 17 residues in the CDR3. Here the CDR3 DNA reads TGTGCCACCAGCAGAGATTACCTTAGCGGCCCCCAAGAGACCCAGTACTTC. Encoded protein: CATSRDYLSGPQETQYF.

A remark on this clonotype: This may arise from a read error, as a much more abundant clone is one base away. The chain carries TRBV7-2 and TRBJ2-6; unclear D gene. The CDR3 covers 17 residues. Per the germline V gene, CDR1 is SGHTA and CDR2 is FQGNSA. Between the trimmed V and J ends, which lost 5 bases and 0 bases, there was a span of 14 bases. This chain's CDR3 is CASSPQNRFSGANVLTF. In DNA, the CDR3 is TGTGCCAGCAGCCCCCAAAATCGGTTCTCTGGGGCCAACGTCCTGACTTTC.

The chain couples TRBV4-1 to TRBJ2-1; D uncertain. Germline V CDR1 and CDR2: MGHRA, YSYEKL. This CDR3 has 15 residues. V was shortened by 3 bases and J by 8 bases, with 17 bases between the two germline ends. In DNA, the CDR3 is TGCGCCAGCAGCCAGGACGCAGGAGTAACCTATGAGCAGTTCTTC. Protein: CASSQDAGVTYEQFF.

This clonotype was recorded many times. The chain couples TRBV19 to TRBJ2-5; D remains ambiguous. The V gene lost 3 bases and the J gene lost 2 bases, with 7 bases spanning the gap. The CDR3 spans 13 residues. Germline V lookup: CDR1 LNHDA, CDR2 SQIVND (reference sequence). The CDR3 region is CASSIIVQETQYF. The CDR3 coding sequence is TGTGCCAGTAGTATTATCGTGCAAGAGACCCAGTACTTC.

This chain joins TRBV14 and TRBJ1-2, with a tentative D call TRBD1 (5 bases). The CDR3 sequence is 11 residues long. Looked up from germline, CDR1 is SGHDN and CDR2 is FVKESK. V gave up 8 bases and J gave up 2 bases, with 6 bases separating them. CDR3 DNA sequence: TGTGCCAGCGGGGCCAACTATGGCTACACCTTC. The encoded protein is CASGANYGYTF.

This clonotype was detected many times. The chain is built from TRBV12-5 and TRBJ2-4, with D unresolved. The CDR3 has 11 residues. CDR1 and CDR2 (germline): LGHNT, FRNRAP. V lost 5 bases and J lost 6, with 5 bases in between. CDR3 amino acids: CASGTGNIQYF. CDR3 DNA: TGTGCTAGTGGTACGGGAAACATTCAGTACTTC.

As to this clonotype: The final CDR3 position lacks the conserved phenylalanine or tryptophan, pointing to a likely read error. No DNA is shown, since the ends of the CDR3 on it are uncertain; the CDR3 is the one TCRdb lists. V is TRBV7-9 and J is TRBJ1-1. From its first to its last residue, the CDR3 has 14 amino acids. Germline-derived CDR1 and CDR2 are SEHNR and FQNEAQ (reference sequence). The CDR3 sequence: CASSSRRLNTEAFS.

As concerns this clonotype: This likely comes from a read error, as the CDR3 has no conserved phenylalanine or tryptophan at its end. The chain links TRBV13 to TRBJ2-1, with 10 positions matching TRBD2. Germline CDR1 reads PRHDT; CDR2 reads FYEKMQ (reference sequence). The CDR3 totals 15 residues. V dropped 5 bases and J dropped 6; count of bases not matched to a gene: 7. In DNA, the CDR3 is TGTGCCAGCAGCCCTGCTAGCGGGAGTGTCAATGAGCAGTTCCTC. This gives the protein CASSPASGSVNEQFL.

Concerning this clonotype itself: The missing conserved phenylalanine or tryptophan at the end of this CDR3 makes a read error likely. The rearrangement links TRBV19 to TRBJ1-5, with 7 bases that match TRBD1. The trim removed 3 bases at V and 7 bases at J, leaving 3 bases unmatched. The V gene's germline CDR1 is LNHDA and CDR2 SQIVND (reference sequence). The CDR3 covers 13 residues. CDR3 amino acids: CASSIQGGQPQHL. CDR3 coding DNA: TGTGCCAGTAGTATTCAGGGGGGGCAGCCCCAGCATCTT.

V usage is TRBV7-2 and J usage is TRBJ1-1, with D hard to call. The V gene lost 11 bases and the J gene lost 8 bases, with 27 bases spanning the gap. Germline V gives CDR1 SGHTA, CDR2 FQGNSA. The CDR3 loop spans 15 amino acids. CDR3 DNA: TGTGCCCCCCCCTTATCCTCGCAGGCCCTTCGAGAAGCTTTCTTT. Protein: CAPPLSSQALREAFF.

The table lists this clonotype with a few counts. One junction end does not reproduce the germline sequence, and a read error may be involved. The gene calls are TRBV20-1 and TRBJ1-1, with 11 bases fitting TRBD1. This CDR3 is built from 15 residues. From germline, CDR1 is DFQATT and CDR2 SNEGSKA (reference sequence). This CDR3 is CSATGQGAGGTESSF. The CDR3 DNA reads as TGCAGTGCTACCGGACAGGGGGCGGGGGGGACTGAATCTTCCTTT.

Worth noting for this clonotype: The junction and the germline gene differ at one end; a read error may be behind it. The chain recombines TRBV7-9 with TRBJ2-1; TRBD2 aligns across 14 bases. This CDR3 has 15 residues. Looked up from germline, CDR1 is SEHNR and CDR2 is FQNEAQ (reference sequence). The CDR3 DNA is TGTTCCAGCAGCCCACAGGGACTAGCGGGAGCTGAGCAGTTCTTC. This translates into CSSSPQGLAGAEQFF.

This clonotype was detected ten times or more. The CDR3 is CASRETGQETQYF. The DNA for the CDR3 is TGTGCCAGCAGGGAGACAGGCCAAGAGACCCAGTACTTC. The chain links TRBV6-1 to TRBJ2-5; tentatively, D is TRBD1 (6 bases). CDR1 is MNHNS and CDR2 is SASEGT in the germline V gene. V lost 6 bases to trimming and J lost 1 base, with 9 bases between them. The length of the CDR3 is 13 residues.

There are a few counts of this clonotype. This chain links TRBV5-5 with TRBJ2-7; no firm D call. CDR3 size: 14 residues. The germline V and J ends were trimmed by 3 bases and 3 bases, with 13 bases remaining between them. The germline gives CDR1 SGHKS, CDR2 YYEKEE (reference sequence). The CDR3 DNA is TGTGCCAGCAGCTCAGCCATCCTTTTCTACGAGCAGTACTTC. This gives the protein CASSSAILFYEQYF.

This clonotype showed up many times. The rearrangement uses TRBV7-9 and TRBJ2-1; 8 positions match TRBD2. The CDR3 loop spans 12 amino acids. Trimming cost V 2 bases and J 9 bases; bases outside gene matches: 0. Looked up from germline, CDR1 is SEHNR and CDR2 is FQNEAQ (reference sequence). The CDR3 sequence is CASSLSGGEQFF. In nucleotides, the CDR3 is TGTGCCAGCAGCTTAAGCGGGGGTGAGCAGTTCTTC.

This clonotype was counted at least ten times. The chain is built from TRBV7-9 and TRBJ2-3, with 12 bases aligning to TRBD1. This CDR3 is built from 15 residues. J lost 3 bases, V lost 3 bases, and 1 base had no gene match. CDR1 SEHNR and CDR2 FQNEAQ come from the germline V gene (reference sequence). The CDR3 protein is CASSLGQGATDTQYF. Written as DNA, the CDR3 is TGTGCCAGCAGCTTGGGACAGGGGGCAACAGATACGCAGTATTTT.

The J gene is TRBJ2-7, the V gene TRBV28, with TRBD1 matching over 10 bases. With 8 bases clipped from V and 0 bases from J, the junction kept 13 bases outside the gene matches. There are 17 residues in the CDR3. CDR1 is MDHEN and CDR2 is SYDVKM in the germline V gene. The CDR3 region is CASGPGQGRLHSYEQYF. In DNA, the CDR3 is TGTGCCAGCGGCCCGGGACAGGGGCGGCTCCACTCCTACGAGCAGTACTTC. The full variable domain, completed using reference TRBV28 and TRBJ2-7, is DVKVTQSSRYLVKRTGEKVFLECVQDMDHENMFWYRQDPGLGLRLIYFSYDVKMKEKGDIPEGYSVSREKKERFSLILESASTNQTSMYLCASGPGQGRLHSYEQYFGPGTRLTVT.

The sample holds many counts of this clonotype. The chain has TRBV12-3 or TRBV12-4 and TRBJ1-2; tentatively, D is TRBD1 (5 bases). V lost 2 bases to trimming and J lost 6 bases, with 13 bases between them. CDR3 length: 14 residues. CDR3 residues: CASSLSGGAHGYTF. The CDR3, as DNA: TGTGCCAGCAGTTTAAGCGGCGGGGCTCATGGCTACACCTTC.